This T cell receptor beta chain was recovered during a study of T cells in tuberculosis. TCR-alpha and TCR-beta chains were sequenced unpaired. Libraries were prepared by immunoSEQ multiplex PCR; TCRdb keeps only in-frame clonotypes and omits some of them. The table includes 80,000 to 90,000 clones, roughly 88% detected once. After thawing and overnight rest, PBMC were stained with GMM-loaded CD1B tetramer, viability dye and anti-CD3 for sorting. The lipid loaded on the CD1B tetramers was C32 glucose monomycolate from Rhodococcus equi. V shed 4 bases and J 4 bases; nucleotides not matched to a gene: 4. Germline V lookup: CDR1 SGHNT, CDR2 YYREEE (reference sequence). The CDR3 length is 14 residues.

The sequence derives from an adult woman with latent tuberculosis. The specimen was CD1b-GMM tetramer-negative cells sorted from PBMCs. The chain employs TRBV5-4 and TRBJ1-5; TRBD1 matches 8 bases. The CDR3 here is CASSVDRENQPQHF. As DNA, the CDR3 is TGTGCCAGCAGCGTGGACAGGGAGAATCAGCCCCAGCATTTT.